This T cell receptor beta chain originates from a study of shared clonotypes between healthy human individuals. At the level of the study: Each donor's CD4 naive and CD4 memory cells filled three plates apiece, CD8 naive two, and CD8 memory one. General study results and limits: It was the non-shared clonotypes that had lower generation probabilities than clonotypes shared by all four donors. Estimated richness values were generally larger in naive subsets than in memory subsets.

Replicate PCRs from sorted subsets contained 200 ng DNA, which is 30,000 to 35,000 T cell genomes. The assay was immunoSEQ multiplex PCR, and TCRdb's table has in-frame clones only and misses some. The sample lists around 750,000 clones, around 72% seen once, with approximately 1.7% in the top ten. This clone was seen only a few times. As yet, its antigen is unknown. At the DNA level, this CDR3 is encoded by other sequences in the same sample as well. Germline V gene data show CDR1 as SEHNR and CDR2 as FQNEAQ (reference sequence). V dropped 5 bases and J dropped 5; count of bases not matched to a gene: 3. The CDR3 totals 14 residues.

Sequenced: memory CD4+ T cells sorted from blood. Indicated subset: CD45RA-negative fraction. V usage is TRBV7-9 and J usage is TRBJ1-4; 9 nucleotides agree with TRBD1. The TCR was taken from a woman in her twenties or thirties in good health. The CDR3 DNA sequence: TGTGCCAGCAGCCCAGGACAGGGGAATGAAAAACTGTTTTTT. It yields the protein CASSPGQGNEKLFF.